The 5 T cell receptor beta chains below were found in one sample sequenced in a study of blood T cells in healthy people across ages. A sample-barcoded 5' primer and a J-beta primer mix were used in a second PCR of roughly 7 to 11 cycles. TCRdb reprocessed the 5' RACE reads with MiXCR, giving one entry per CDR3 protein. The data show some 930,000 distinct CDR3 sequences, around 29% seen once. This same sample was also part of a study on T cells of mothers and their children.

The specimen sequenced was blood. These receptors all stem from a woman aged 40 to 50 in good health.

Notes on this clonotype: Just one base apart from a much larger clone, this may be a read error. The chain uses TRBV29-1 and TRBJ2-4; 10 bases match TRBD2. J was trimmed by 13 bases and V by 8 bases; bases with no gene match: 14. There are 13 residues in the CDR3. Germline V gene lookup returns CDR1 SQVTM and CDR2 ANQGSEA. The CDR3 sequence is CSFKRGGSNEQYF. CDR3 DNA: TGCAGCTTCAAGCGGGGGGGCAGCAATGAGCAGTACTTC.

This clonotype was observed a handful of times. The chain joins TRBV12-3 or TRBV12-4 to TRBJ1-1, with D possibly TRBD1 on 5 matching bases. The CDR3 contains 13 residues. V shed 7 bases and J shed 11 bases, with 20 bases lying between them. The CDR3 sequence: CASNKVAGRRAFF. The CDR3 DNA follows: TGTGCCAGCAATAAAGTCGCGGGACGGAGGGCTTTCTTT.

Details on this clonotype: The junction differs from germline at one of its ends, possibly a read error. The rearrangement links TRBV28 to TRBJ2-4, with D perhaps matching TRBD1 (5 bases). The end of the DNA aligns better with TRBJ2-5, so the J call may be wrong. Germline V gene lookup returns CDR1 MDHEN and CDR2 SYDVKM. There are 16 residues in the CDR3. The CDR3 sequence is CANSTIGATEEETQYF. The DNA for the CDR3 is TGTGCCAACAGTACCATAGGGGCGACAGAGGAAGAGACCCAGTACTTC.

CDR3 loop: CASRGGGLQPQHF. CDR3 sequence (DNA): TGTGCCAGCAGAGGGGGGGGGCTTCAGCCCCAGCATTTT. The rearrangement uses TRBV12-3 or TRBV12-4 and TRBJ1-5; possibly TRBD1 for D (6 bases). This CDR3 is 13 amino acids long. V was shortened by 6 bases and J by 6 bases, with 12 bases between the two germline ends.

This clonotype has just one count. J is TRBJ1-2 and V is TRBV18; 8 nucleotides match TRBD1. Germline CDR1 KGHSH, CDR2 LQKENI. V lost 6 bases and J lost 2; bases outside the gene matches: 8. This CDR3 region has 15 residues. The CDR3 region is CASSLGDRRNYGYTF. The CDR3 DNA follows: TGTGCCAGCTCCCTCGGGGACAGGAGGAACTATGGCTACACCTTC.